This T cell receptor (beta chain) was recorded in a study of OX40 agonist ivuxolimab in advanced cancers. Blood samples were obtained at baseline, cycle 4 day 1, and cycle 7 day 1. CDR1 is MNHNS and CDR2 is SASEGT in the germline V gene. This CDR3 comprises 16 residues. V dropped 4 bases and J dropped 1; count of bases not matched to a gene: 7. A word on this clone: Its target is unknown.

Study-wide findings and caveats: Normalized T-cell clonal expansion was also low in a subset of nonresponders.

Sequencing was performed with immunoSEQ multiplex PCR; in TCRdb, only in-frame clones are kept and a portion is missing. This sample has some 40,000 clones, with about 91% found just once. Sequenced here: CD4+ or CD8+ T cells sorted from blood, sampled in a trial of the OX40 agonist ivuxolimab. The V and J genes are TRBV6-1 and TRBJ1-1; 9 bases match TRBD1. This TCR was recovered from an adult with an advanced solid tumor such as melanoma, head and neck, liver or kidney cancer. The CDR3 reads CASSVGTGFWNTEAFF. CDR3 DNA: TGTGCCAGCAGTGTGGGGACAGGGTTTTGGAACACTGAAGCTTTCTTT.